The entry that follows covers one TCR beta chain sequence. These data come from a study of Graves' ophthalmopathy and Graves' hyperthyroidism. CDR3 length equals 13 residues. Trimming removed 4 bases at V and 8 bases at J, with 15 bases between. Germline V gives CDR1 SGHRS, CDR2 YFSETQ. Transcripts of RNA were the source for amplifying TCR beta CDR3 regions. RT-PCR was first run with HTBI primers, then multiplex PCR in a second round. TCRdb reprocessed the multiplex PCR reads via MiXCR and lists one record per CDR3 protein. The sample includes about 1.2 million distinct CDR3 sequences, less than 45% of them seen just once.

J is TRBJ1-2 and V is TRBV5-1; D possibly corresponds to TRBD1 (6 bases). The sample taken for sequencing was peripheral blood or thyroid tissue (not recorded which). The sequence derives from an adult man with Graves' hyperthyroidism. CDR3 sequence: CASSEEQGWGYTF. DNA of the CDR3: TGCGCCAGCAGCGAGGAACAGGGCTGGGGCTACACCTTC. The full variable domain, its missing parts supplied by reference TRBV5-1 and TRBJ1-2, is KAGVTQTPRYLIKTRGQQVTLSCSPISGHRSVSWYQQTPGQGLQFLFEYFSETQRNKGNFPGRFSGRQFSNSRSEMNVSTLELGDSALYLCASSEEQGWGYTFGSGTRLTVV.